Listed here are 10 T cell receptor beta chains from one sample, sequenced in a study of blood T cells in healthy people across ages. For the second PCR, which ran for about 6 to 11 cycles, a sample-barcoded 5' primer and a J-beta primer mix were used. In TCRdb, the 5' RACE reads were re-called with MiXCR into one record per CDR3 protein. The sample lists about 1.1 million distinct CDR3 sequences, more than 30% occurring once. Sequencing was done on a sample of blood. The receptors come from a man younger than 35 in good health.

This clonotype was observed a handful of times. The rearrangement links TRBV29-1 to TRBJ2-7, with a weak D call TRBD2 (5 bases). Looked up from germline, CDR1 is SQVTM and CDR2 is ANQGSEA. The CDR3 runs to 15 residues. V was clipped by 2 bases and J by 3 bases, with 17 bases between them. CDR3 loop: CSVESPGIENYEQYF. In DNA form, the CDR3 reads TGCAGCGTTGAATCCCCCGGGATAGAGAACTACGAGCAGTACTTC.

The V and J genes are TRBV5-1 and TRBJ2-7; tentative D call: TRBD1 (6 bases). The J call is doubtful: the DNA matches TRBJ2-5 better. The CDR3 consists of 12 residues. The germline CDR1 and CDR2 sequences are SGHRS and YFSETQ. This chain's CDR3 is CASRDIEETQYF. In DNA, the CDR3 is TGCGCCAGCCGGGACATAGAAGAGACCCAGTACTTC.

Only a few counts were recorded for this clonotype. The V and J genes are TRBV7-9 and TRBJ2-2; a possible D gene is TRBD1 (5 bases). V was trimmed by 5 bases and J by 5 bases, leaving 9 bases between them. This CDR3 has 13 residues. Germline CDR1 and CDR2: SEHNR and FQNEAQ (reference sequence). This chain's CDR3 is CASSQTVTGELFF. As DNA, the CDR3 is TGTGCCAGCAGCCAGACAGTTACCGGGGAGCTGTTTTTT.

This chain uses TRBV29-1 with TRBJ2-5, with TRBD1 identical over 11 bases. J lost 11 bases, V lost 1 base, and 15 bases had no gene match. The CDR3 is made up of 16 amino acids. Germline V gene data show CDR1 as SQVTM and CDR2 as ANQGSEA. The CDR3: CSVEVRGQGETNEQYF. The CDR3 DNA is TGCAGCGTTGAAGTACGGGGACAGGGGGAAACCAATGAGCAGTACTTC.

In this sample, this clonotype turned up many times. The gene calls are TRBV20-1 and TRBJ1-1, with TRBD1 as a possible D gene (5 bases). CDR3 length: 11 amino acids. Between the trimmed V and J ends, which lost 6 bases and 8 bases, there was a span of 13 bases. Germline values: CDR1 DFQATT, CDR2 SNEGSKA (reference sequence). The CDR3 loop is CSANQGGEAFF. DNA of the CDR3: TGCAGTGCCAACCAGGGTGGGGAAGCTTTCTTT.

As for this clonotype: A read error may produce the germline difference seen at one junction end. The chain is built from TRBV7-2 and TRBJ1-1; 8 bases line up with TRBD1. There are 16 residues in the CDR3. Germline V lookup: CDR1 SGHTA, CDR2 FQGNSA. CDR3 protein: CAGSFSPGTGDTEAFF. CDR3 nucleotides: TGTGCCGGCAGCTTCTCCCCCGGGACAGGTGACACTGAAGCTTTCTTT.

This clonotype was picked up a small number of times. V is TRBV20-1 and J is TRBJ2-1; TRBD2 matches at 9 bases. Unmatched junction bases numbered 5, after V lost 1 base and J lost 7 bases. The germline gives CDR1 DFQATT, CDR2 SNEGSKA (reference sequence). This CDR3 spans 14 amino acids. The CDR3 loop reads CSARAGTSQNEQFF. The CDR3 nucleotides read TGCAGTGCTAGAGCGGGGACTAGCCAAAATGAGCAGTTCTTC.

This chain uses TRBV20-1 with TRBJ1-1; D might be TRBD1 (6 bases). This CDR3 comprises 16 residues. The germline V gene has CDR1 DFQATT and CDR2 SNEGSKA (reference sequence). The ends were cut back, 2 bases at V and 4 bases at J, with 20 bases in the middle. Here the CDR3 reads CSARLRDNWRSTEAFF. CDR3 DNA: TGCAGTGCTAGACTCCGGGACAACTGGAGGTCCACTGAAGCTTTCTTT.

The J gene is TRBJ1-2, the V gene TRBV7-2; tentatively, D is TRBD1 (6 bases). The CDR3 is 14 residues long. The germline V gene encodes CDR1 SGHTA and CDR2 FQGNSA. V lost 1 base and J 4 bases, leaving 10 bases between the germline ends. This CDR3 reads CASSLGRGTYGYTF. The CDR3 coding sequence is TGTGCCAGCAGCTTAGGCAGGGGTACCTATGGCTACACCTTC.

Of note for this clonotype: One junction end does not reproduce the germline sequence, and a read error may be involved. The chain couples TRBV6-1 to TRBJ2-2; tentative D call: TRBD2 (5 bases). The CDR3 consists of 16 residues. Germline V gene sequence: CDR1 MNHNS, CDR2 SASEGT. CDR3 nucleotides: TGTGCCAGCACTGAAGACCGGGATGGAGGAACCGGGGAGCTGTTTTTT. Encoded protein: CASTEDRDGGTGELFF.